This passage covers 10 T cell receptor beta chains from one sample sequenced in a study of T cell responses to AZD1222 COVID-19 vaccine. The protocol was immunoSEQ multiplex PCR, while the TCRdb copy is restricted to in-frame clones and leaves out a portion. Counted here are fewer than 100,000 clones, about nine tenths occurring once; the ten biggest clones make up 15% to 20%. The source material was peripheral blood, sampled 28 days after the second AZD1222 dose. These receptors came from an adult who received the AZD1222 COVID-19 vaccine.

The chain employs TRBV6-5 and TRBJ2-7, with 8 bases fitting TRBD1. The CDR3 length is 15 residues. Looked up from germline, CDR1 is MNHEY and CDR2 is SVGAGI. Losses at the gene ends were 0 bases for V and 2 bases for J; bases not matched to a gene: 3. The CDR3 nucleotides read TGTGCCAGCAGTTACTCGTGGGGACAGGCCTACGAGCAGTACTTC. Translation: CASSYSWGQAYEQYF.

V usage is TRBV6-5 and J usage is TRBJ1-1; 7 bases match TRBD1. This CDR3 is built from 16 residues. V lost 4 bases to trimming and J lost 2 bases; unmatched junction nucleotides: 10. Germline loops: CDR1 MNHEY, CDR2 SVGAGI. CDR3 nucleotides: TGTGCCAGCAGTTTTTCGACAGGGACCTATAACACTGAAGCTTTCTTT. This sequence encodes CASSFSTGTYNTEAFF.

This chain links TRBV5-1 with TRBJ1-1; unclear D gene. Germline lookup yields CDR1 SGHRS and CDR2 YFSETQ. V was cut by 2 bases and J by 4 bases, with 9 bases left in between. CDR3 length equals 13 residues. Here the CDR3 DNA reads TGCGCCAGCAGCTTCAAAAGTAGCACTGAAGCTTTCTTT. Amino acids: CASSFKSSTEAFF.

The genes are TRBV9 and TRBJ1-1; 10 nucleotides align to TRBD1. Germline V gene data show CDR1 as SGDLS and CDR2 as YYNGEE. This CDR3 has 14 residues. With V trimmed by 4 bases and J by 5 bases, 5 bases remained unmatched. CDR3 nucleotides: TGTGCCAGCAGCCTAGGACAGGGGGGAACTGAAGCTTTCTTT. Encoded protein: CASSLGQGGTEAFF.

V gene TRBV4-1 combines with J gene TRBJ1-5, with TRBD1 as a possible D gene (6 bases). CDR3 length: 18 amino acids. Trimming pared 2 bases from V and 1 base from J, leaving 18 bases between. CDR1 MGHRA and CDR2 YSYEKL come from the germline V gene. CDR3 coding DNA: TGCGCCAGCAGCCAATTGGTTGGGGGCGTCGACAGCAATCAGCCCCAGCATTTT. This translates into CASSQLVGGVDSNQPQHF.

This clone was found once. This chain connects TRBV7-2 to TRBJ1-1, with 8 positions matching TRBD1. Germline trimming cut 5 bases from V and 1 base from J; bases unmatched to any gene: 9. The CDR3 covers 16 residues. The germline gives CDR1 SGHTA, CDR2 FQGNSA. In DNA form, the CDR3 reads TGTGCCAGCAGCCCAAGCCTGGACAGGGCGAACACTGAAGCTTTCTTT. It is translated as CASSPSLDRANTEAFF.

The rearrangement links TRBV11-2 to TRBJ2-1; 8 nucleotides line up with TRBD2. This CDR3 has 14 amino acids. Germline lookup yields CDR1 SGHAT and CDR2 FQNNGV. The trim removed 5 bases at V and 4 bases at J, leaving 4 bases unmatched. The CDR3 sequence is CASSPSGLYNEQFF. The DNA for the CDR3 is TGTGCCAGCAGCCCTAGCGGGCTATACAATGAGCAGTTCTTC.

The chain couples TRBV18 to TRBJ2-1; 8 nucleotides align to TRBD1. Germline V CDR1 and CDR2: KGHSH, LQKENI. The CDR3 loop spans 14 amino acids. Trimming cost V 3 bases and J 7 bases; bases outside gene matches: 5. The CDR3 loop reads CASSPQGARNEQFF. In DNA form, the CDR3 reads TGTGCCAGCTCACCGCAGGGGGCCAGGAATGAGCAGTTCTTC.

The chain employs TRBV27 and TRBJ1-1; no clear D. The germline V gene has CDR1 MNHEY and CDR2 SMNVEV (reference sequence). This CDR3 is built from 14 residues. With 9 bases removed from V and 7 bases from J, the gap between germline ends came to 21 bases. In nucleotides, the CDR3 is TGTGCCAGTCAAACTCTTCACACCCACCATGAAGCTTTCTTT. This translates into CASQTLHTHHEAFF.

The gene calls are TRBV19 and TRBJ1-1; D remains unclear. CDR3 length: 14 amino acids. CDR1 and CDR2 (germline): LNHDA, SQIVND (reference sequence). Trimming removed 5 bases from V and 1 base from J, with 11 bases in between. In DNA form, the CDR3 reads TGTGCCAGTAGTTCCCGGACGGGGAACACTGAAGCTTTCTTT. As protein: CASSSRTGNTEAFF.